The 30 T cell receptor beta chains reported below all come from one sample, sequenced in a study of blood T cell repertoires in COVID-19. Sequenced by immunoSEQ multiplex PCR; TCRdb stores in-frame clones only, minus some. This sample has just over 150,000 clones, with 85% found just once. Sequencing used peripheral blood. These receptors came from a human donor with acute or convalescent COVID-19. The donor label of this sample is uncertain.

This clone was detected only once. The rearrangement uses TRBV7-9 and TRBJ1-2; 7 bases align to TRBD1. This CDR3 spans 13 amino acids. The V segment lost 4 bases and the J segment 3 bases; nucleotides outside the gene matches: 2. CDR1 and CDR2 (germline): SEHNR, FQNEAQ (reference sequence). CDR3 DNA sequence: TGTGCCAGCAGCTATGGACAGGACTATGGCTACACCTTC. This translates into CASSYGQDYGYTF.

The rearrangement joins TRBV6-5 to TRBJ1-2; D is possibly TRBD1 (6 bases). The V gene's germline CDR1 is MNHEY and CDR2 SVGAGI. V dropped 6 bases and J dropped 4 bases, with 15 bases sitting between them. This CDR3 is 14 amino acids long. In DNA, the CDR3 is TGTGCCAGCAGAGGGGGGGTATGGGGCTATGGCTACACCTTC. Protein product: CASRGGVWGYGYTF.

The V call is TRBV7-3, the J call TRBJ2-6; 12 bases are shared with TRBD2. V shed 4 bases, J shed 1 base, and the junction held 8 bases outside the gene matches. The CDR3 contains 19 residues. The germline V gene encodes CDR1 SGHTA and CDR2 FQGTGA. The CDR3 DNA is TGTGCCAGCAGCTCGCTAGCGGGGGGGCCAAGTTCTGGGGCCAACGTCCTGACTTTC. This translates into CASSSLAGGPSSGANVLTF.

V usage is TRBV5-6 and J usage is TRBJ1-2; D might be TRBD1 (5 bases). Trimming shortened V by 4 bases and J by 4 bases, and 20 bases separated the two germline ends. In germline, CDR1 is SGHDT, CDR2 YYEEEE. The length of the CDR3 is 16 residues. CDR3 sequence: CASSLPGTRRGYGYTF. CDR3 bases: TGTGCCAGCAGCCTGCCGGGGACGAGGAGGGGCTATGGCTACACCTTC.

The rearrangement uses TRBV9 and TRBJ1-3; weak D call: TRBD1 (5 bases). The CDR3 runs 13 residues. CDR1 is SGDLS, CDR2 YYNGEE, per germline. V was clipped by 3 bases and J by 4 bases, with 8 bases between them. The CDR3 bases are TGTGCCAGCAGCGAGGGGATGGGAAACACCATATATTTT. This sequence encodes CASSEGMGNTIYF.

This chain links TRBV4-1 with TRBJ2-3; 8 bases map to TRBD1. The CDR3 spans 17 residues. With V trimmed by 5 bases and J by 0 bases, 10 bases remained unmatched. Germline V gene sequence: CDR1 MGHRA, CDR2 YSYEKL. As DNA, the CDR3 is TGCGCCAGCAGCGATAGATCGGGACAGGTTAGCACAGATACGCAGTATTTT. It translates to CASSDRSGQVSTDTQYF.

The chain is built from TRBV10-3 and TRBJ1-3, with D possibly TRBD1 on 5 matching bases. V was cut by 6 bases and J by 2 bases, with 17 bases left in between. Germline V gene sequence: CDR1 ENHRY, CDR2 SYGVKD. The CDR3 spans 16 residues. CDR3 DNA: TGTGCCATCAGCGCTGTCCCGGAAGGGGCTGGAAACACCATATATTTT. This sequence encodes CAISAVPEGAGNTIYF.

This clone was seen just once. The junction does not match germline at one end; this may be a read error. V usage is TRBV5-1 and J usage is TRBJ1-6; 7 bases fit TRBD1. Germline V gives CDR1 SGHRS, CDR2 YFSETQ. The CDR3 length is 13 residues. CDR3 protein: CASSGQSDSPPHF. The CDR3 nucleotides are TGCGCCAGCTCGGGACAGAGTGACTCACCCCCCCACTTT. Full variable domain (remainder filled in from reference TRBV5-1 and TRBJ1-6): KAGVTQTPRYLIKTRGQQVTLSCSPISGHRSVSWYQQTPGQGLQFLFEYFSETQRNKGNFPGRFSGRQFSNSRSEMNVSTLELGDSALYLCASSGQSDSPPHFGNGTRLTVT.

The genes are TRBV18 and TRBJ2-1, with no clear D. Germline V CDR1 and CDR2: KGHSH, LQKENI. Trimming cost V 3 bases and J 5 bases, with 8 bases left between them. The CDR3 has 13 amino acids. The CDR3 DNA follows: TGTGCCAGCTCACCCGGAGAGAACAATGAGCAGTTCTTC. It translates to CASSPGENNEQFF.

The chain has TRBV27 and TRBJ2-7; the match to TRBD1 covers 8 bases. The CDR3 is 15 residues long. CDR1 and CDR2 from the germline V gene are MNHEY and SMNVEV (reference sequence). V shed 5 bases, J shed 4 bases, and the junction held 10 bases outside the gene matches. The CDR3 bases are TGTGCCAGCAGTGGTAGGGACAGGCCCAAGTACGAGCAGTACTTC. It codes for CASSGRDRPKYEQYF.

This sequence joins TRBV30 and TRBJ1-4; no clear D. The V and J ends lost 3 bases and 7 bases respectively, with 12 bases between them. Per germline, CDR1 GTSNPN and CDR2 SVGIG (reference sequence). The CDR3 is 13 amino acids. The CDR3 nucleotides read TGTGCCTGGAGCGAGGTTGGTTCTGAAAAACTGTTTTTT. This sequence encodes CAWSEVGSEKLFF.

This clone was seen only a few times. J is TRBJ1-1 and V is TRBV19; the match to TRBD1 covers 8 bases. Unmatched junction bases numbered 4, after V lost 1 base and J lost 6 bases. The CDR3 has 14 residues. Germline V lookup: CDR1 LNHDA, CDR2 SQIVND (reference sequence). The CDR3 is CASSIGDRRAEAFF. CDR3 coding DNA: TGTGCCAGTAGTATAGGGGACAGGCGGGCTGAAGCTTTCTTT.

This rearrangement joins TRBV6-1 to TRBJ1-3; tentative D call: TRBD1 (5 bases). CDR3 length: 16 amino acids. V was shortened by 1 base and J by 0 bases, with 10 bases between the two germline ends. Looked up from germline, CDR1 is MNHNS and CDR2 is SASEGT. CDR3 sequence: CASSEVIQGSGNTIYF. CDR3 nucleotide sequence: TGTGCCAGCAGTGAAGTGATCCAGGGCTCTGGAAACACCATATATTTT.

This chain joins TRBV30 and TRBJ1-3, with 9 bases aligning to TRBD1. Per the germline V gene, CDR1 is GTSNPN and CDR2 is SVGIG (reference sequence). V gave up 2 bases and J gave up 3 bases; unmatched junction bases: 8. The CDR3 has 16 amino acids. The CDR3 here is CAWSPGQGFFGNTIYF. The CDR3 DNA reads as TGTGCCTGGAGTCCGGGACAGGGTTTTTTTGGAAACACCATATATTTT.

The chain carries TRBV3-1 (or the pseudogene TRBV3-2) and TRBJ2-5; TRBD2 matches at 10 bases. Germline lookup yields CDR1 LGHDT and CDR2 YNNKEL (reference sequence). The CDR3 has 17 residues. V gave up 3 bases and J gave up 2 bases; unmatched junction bases: 9. CDR3: CASSHTPTSGAQETQYF. CDR3 bases: TGTGCCAGCAGCCACACCCCTACTAGCGGGGCACAAGAGACCCAGTACTTC.

The rearrangement uses TRBV18 and TRBJ2-7, with D tentatively TRBD2 (5 bases). Trimming took off 0 bases at V and 6 bases at J, with 12 bases between the two ends. The CDR3 length is 14 residues. The germline V gene encodes CDR1 KGHSH and CDR2 LQKENI. As DNA, the CDR3 is TGTGCCAGCTCACCACCTAAGACTAACCCCGAGCAGTACTTC. Its protein is CASSPPKTNPEQYF.

This chain uses TRBV12-5 with TRBJ2-6; D is undetermined. Per germline, CDR1 LGHNT and CDR2 FRNRAP. The CDR3 contains 13 residues. Trimming stripped 6 bases from V and 3 bases from J, with 6 bases between. CDR3 nucleotide sequence: TGTGCTAGTGGGATCGGTGGGGCCAACGTCCTGACTTTC. Translated: CASGIGGANVLTF.

The chain carries TRBV27 and TRBJ1-2; unclear D gene. Between the trimmed V and J ends, which lost 2 bases and 1 base, there was a span of 8 bases. CDR3 length: 14 amino acids. Germline V gene lookup returns CDR1 MNHEY and CDR2 SMNVEV (reference sequence). The CDR3 protein is CASSLKGGNYGYTF. In DNA, the CDR3 is TGTGCCAGCAGTTTAAAGGGAGGTAACTATGGCTACACCTTC.

The chain uses TRBV7-8 and TRBJ2-2; D may be TRBD2 (5 bases). This CDR3 is built from 14 residues. The V end was cut by 5 bases, the J end by 5 bases, with 12 bases between. Germline values: CDR1 SGHVS, CDR2 FQNEAQ. The chain's CDR3 is CASSPRWETGELFF. The CDR3 DNA is TGTGCCAGCAGCCCAAGATGGGAGACCGGGGAGCTGTTTTTT.

The V call is TRBV30, the J call TRBJ1-5, with 9 nucleotides matching TRBD1. This CDR3 contains 18 residues. Per the germline V gene, CDR1 is GTSNPN and CDR2 is SVGIG (reference sequence). J gave up 0 bases and V 0 bases, and 9 bases lay outside the gene matches. CDR3: CAWSVLDRGFHSNQPQHF. CDR3 sequence (DNA): TGTGCCTGGAGTGTTTTGGACAGGGGCTTCCATAGCAATCAGCCCCAGCATTTT.

This clone has only a few counts. V gene TRBV19 combines with J gene TRBJ2-1, with 7 bases lining up with TRBD2. The CDR3 has 19 residues. Germline CDR1 reads LNHDA; CDR2 reads SQIVND (reference sequence). J was trimmed by 0 bases and V by 3 bases; bases with no gene match: 14. The CDR3 loop reads CASSIRPSGLFSSYNEQFF. CDR3 in DNA: TGTGCCAGTAGTATTCGGCCTAGCGGTCTATTCAGCTCCTACAATGAGCAGTTCTTC.

The chain recombines TRBV4-1 with TRBJ2-4; D may be TRBD1 (5 bases). Trimming pared 2 bases from V and 4 bases from J, leaving 15 bases between. The CDR3 is 16 amino acids. Germline V gives CDR1 MGHRA, CDR2 YSYEKL. The CDR3 spells CASSQSTASGKNIQYF. In DNA form, the CDR3 reads TGCGCCAGCAGCCAATCGACAGCCTCCGGGAAAAACATTCAGTACTTC.

The V and J genes are TRBV30 and TRBJ2-2; 9 bases line up with TRBD1. The V and J ends lost 1 base and 6 bases, in that order; junction bases with no gene match: 3. The CDR3 consists of 14 residues. Germline CDR1 reads GTSNPN; CDR2 reads SVGIG (reference sequence). CDR3 region: CAWSGDRDAGELFF. CDR3 nucleotides: TGTGCCTGGAGTGGGGACAGGGACGCCGGGGAGCTGTTTTTT.

This clone was seen only a few times. V usage is TRBV4-1 and J usage is TRBJ2-3; D may be TRBD2 (5 bases). The CDR3 spans 16 residues. Germline-derived CDR1 and CDR2 are MGHRA and YSYEKL. V was shortened by 1 base and J by 3 bases, with 14 bases between the two germline ends. CDR3 amino acids: CASSQGFQRLTDTQYF. CDR3 sequence (DNA): TGCGCCAGCAGCCAAGGCTTTCAGCGGCTAACAGATACGCAGTATTTT.

This chain uses TRBV9 with TRBJ1-5; D perhaps matches TRBD1 (6 bases). Germline V lookup: CDR1 SGDLS, CDR2 YYNGEE. V gave up 0 bases and J gave up 4 bases, with 17 bases separating them. There are 17 residues in the CDR3. CDR3 protein: CASSVGPDRKLNQPQHF. The CDR3 coding sequence is TGTGCCAGCAGCGTAGGGCCCGACAGGAAGCTTAATCAGCCCCAGCATTTT.

The chain joins TRBV5-8 to TRBJ2-2, with D possibly TRBD1 on 6 matching bases. The CDR3 has 16 residues. The germline V and J ends were trimmed by 0 bases and 1 base, with 10 bases remaining between them. The V gene's germline CDR1 is SGHTS and CDR2 YDEGEE. CDR3 sequence reads: CASSLAGTRNTGELFF. The CDR3 nucleotides are TGTGCCAGCAGCTTGGCCGGGACACGGAACACCGGGGAGCTGTTTTTT.

This chain uses TRBV6-1 with TRBJ1-1; 8 positions match TRBD1. V gave up 3 bases and J gave up 1 base; unmatched junction bases: 4. CDR3 length: 15 residues. Germline CDR1 is MNHNS and CDR2 is SASEGT. CDR3 loop: CASSDPGTGNTEAFF. The CDR3 DNA reads TGTGCCAGCAGTGACCCAGGGACAGGGAACACTGAAGCTTTCTTT.

The genes are TRBV9 and TRBJ2-1; 10 bases are a match to TRBD2. Germline lookup yields CDR1 SGDLS and CDR2 YYNGEE. The trim removed 2 bases at V and 4 bases at J, leaving 3 bases unmatched. The CDR3 spans 15 residues. The chain's CDR3 is CASSVRTSGYNEQFF. The CDR3 coding sequence is TGTGCCAGCAGCGTCCGGACTAGCGGATACAATGAGCAGTTCTTC. Variable domain in full (rest from reference TRBV9 and TRBJ2-1): DSGVTQTPKHLITATGQRVTLRCSPRSGDLSVYWYQQSLDQGLQFLIQYYNGEERAKGNILERFSAQQFPDLHSELNLSSLELGDSALYFCASSVRTSGYNEQFFGPGTRLTVL.

In nucleotides, the CDR3 is TGTGCCAGCAGGTCAAACAGGGATCGGGGCACTGAAGCTTTCTTT. Amino acid sequence: CASRSNRDRGTEAFF. V gene TRBV7-8 combines with J gene TRBJ1-1; TRBD1 might be the D (6 bases). Germline V gene data show CDR1 as SGHVS and CDR2 as FQNEAQ. This CDR3 spans 15 amino acids. V was cut by 6 bases and J by 4 bases, with 18 bases left in between.

The chain recombines TRBV29-1 with TRBJ1-1, with a weak D call TRBD1 (6 bases). The germline V gene encodes CDR1 SQVTM and CDR2 ANQGSEA. V was pared by 7 bases and J by 11 bases, with 14 bases between. This CDR3 has 10 amino acids. The CDR3 DNA sequence: TGCAGCGCCTTGAACAGGGACGCTTTCTTT. Translation gives CSALNRDAFF.